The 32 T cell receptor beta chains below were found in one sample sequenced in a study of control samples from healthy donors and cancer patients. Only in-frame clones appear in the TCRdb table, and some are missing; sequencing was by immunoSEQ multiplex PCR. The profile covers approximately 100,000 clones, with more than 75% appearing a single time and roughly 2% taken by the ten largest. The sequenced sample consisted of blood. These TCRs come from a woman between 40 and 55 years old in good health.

CDR3 nucleotide sequence: TGTGCCAGCAGCTTTCCACCGGGACAGAGGACAGATACGCAGTATTTT. As protein: CASSFPPGQRTDTQYF. The chain couples TRBV5-5 to TRBJ2-3, with 7 bases lining up with TRBD1. The CDR3 has 16 amino acids. Germline trimming cut 2 bases from V and 3 bases from J; bases unmatched to any gene: 9. Germline CDR1 SGHKS, CDR2 YYEKEE (reference sequence).

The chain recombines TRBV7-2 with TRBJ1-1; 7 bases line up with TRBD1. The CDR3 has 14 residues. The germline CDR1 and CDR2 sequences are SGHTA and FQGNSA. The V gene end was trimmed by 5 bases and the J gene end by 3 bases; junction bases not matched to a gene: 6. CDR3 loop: CASSLRDSHTEAFF. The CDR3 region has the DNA TGTGCCAGCAGCCTCAGGGACAGCCACACTGAAGCTTTCTTT.

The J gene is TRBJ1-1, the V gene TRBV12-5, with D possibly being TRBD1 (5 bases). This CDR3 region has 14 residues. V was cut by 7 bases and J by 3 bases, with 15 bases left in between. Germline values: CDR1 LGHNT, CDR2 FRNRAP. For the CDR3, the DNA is TGTGCTAGTGCCTTTGGGGCCGGAGACACTGAAGCTTTCTTT. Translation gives CASAFGAGDTEAFF.

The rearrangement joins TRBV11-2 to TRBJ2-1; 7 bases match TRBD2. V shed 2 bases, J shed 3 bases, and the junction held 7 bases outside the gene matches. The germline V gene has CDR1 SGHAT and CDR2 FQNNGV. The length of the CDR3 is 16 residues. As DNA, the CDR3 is TGTGCCAGCAGCTTAACGTGGGGGGGTTACTACAATGAGCAGTTCTTC. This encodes CASSLTWGGYYNEQFF.

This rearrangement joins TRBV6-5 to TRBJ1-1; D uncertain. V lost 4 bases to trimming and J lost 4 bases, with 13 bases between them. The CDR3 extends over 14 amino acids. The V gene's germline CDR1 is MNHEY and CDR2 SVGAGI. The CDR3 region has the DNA TGTGCCAGCAGTTTGGTTGGGCTCGTCACTGAAGCTTTCTTT. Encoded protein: CASSLVGLVTEAFF.

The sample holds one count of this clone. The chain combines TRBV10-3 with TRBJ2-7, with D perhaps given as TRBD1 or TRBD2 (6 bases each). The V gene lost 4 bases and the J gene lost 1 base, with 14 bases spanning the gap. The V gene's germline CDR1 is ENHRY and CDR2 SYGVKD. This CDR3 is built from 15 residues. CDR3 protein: CAISGGAVSSYEQYF. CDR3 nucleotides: TGTGCCATCAGTGGGGGGGCAGTTTCTTCCTACGAGCAGTACTTC.

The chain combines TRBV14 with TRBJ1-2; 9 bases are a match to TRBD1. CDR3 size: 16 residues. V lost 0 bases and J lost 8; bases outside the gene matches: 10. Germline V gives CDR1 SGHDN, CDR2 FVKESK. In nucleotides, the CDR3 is TGTGCCAGCAGCCAAGATTTTGGACAGGGGCCCAGAGGCTACACCTTC. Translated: CASSQDFGQGPRGYTF.

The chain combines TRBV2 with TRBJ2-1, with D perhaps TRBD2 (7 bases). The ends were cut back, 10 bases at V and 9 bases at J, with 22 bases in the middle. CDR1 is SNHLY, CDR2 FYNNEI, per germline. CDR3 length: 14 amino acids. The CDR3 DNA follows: TGTGCCATCACGACCGGGGGGCGGGTCAGTGAGCAGTTCTTC. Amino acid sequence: CAITTGGRVSEQFF. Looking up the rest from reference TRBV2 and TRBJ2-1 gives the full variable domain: EPEVTQTPSHQVTQMGQEVILRCVPISNHLYFYWYRQILGQKVEFLVSFYNNEISEKSEIFDDQFSVERPDGSNFTLKIRSTKLEDSAMYFCAITTGGRVSEQFFGPGTRLTVL.

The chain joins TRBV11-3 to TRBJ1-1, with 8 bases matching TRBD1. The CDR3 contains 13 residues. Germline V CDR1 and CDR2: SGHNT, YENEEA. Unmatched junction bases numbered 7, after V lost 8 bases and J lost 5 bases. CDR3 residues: CASALRQGTEAFF. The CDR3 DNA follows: TGTGCCAGCGCCTTGAGACAGGGGACTGAAGCTTTCTTT.

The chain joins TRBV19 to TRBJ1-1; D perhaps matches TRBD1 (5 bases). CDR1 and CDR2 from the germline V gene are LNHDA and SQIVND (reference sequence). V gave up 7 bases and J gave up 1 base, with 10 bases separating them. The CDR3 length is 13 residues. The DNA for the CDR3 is TGTGCCAGTATGGCAGGGCGGAACACTGAAGCTTTCTTT. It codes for CASMAGRNTEAFF.

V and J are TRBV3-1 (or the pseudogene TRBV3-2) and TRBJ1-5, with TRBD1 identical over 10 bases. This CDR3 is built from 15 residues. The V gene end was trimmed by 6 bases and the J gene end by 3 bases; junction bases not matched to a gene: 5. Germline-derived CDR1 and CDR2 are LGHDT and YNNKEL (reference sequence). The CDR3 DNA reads TGTGCCAGCAGTCCCGGGACAGGGGCCAATCAGCCCCAGCATTTT. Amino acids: CASSPGTGANQPQHF.

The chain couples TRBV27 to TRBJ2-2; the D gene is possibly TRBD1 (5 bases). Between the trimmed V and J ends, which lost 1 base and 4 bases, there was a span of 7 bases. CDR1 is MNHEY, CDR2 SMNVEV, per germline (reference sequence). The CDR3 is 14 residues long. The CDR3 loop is CASSLYQGTGELFF. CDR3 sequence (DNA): TGTGCCAGCAGTTTATATCAGGGCACCGGGGAGCTGTTTTTT.

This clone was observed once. CDR3 nucleotide sequence: TGTGCCAGCAGCTCAGGGGGGTGGGCAGATACGCAGTATTTT. This translates into CASSSGGWADTQYF. The chain uses TRBV7-7 and TRBJ2-3, with D perhaps TRBD1 (7 bases). The germline V gene has CDR1 SSHAT and CDR2 FNYEAQ (reference sequence). V was shortened by 4 bases and J by 4 bases, with 12 bases between the two germline ends. The CDR3 has 14 amino acids.

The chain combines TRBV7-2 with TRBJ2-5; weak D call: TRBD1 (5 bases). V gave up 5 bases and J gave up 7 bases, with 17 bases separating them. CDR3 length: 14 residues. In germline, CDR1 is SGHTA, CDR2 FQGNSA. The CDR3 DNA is TGTGCCAGCAGCCCCCAGGGTAATGTTGGGACCCAGTACTTC. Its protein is CASSPQGNVGTQYF.

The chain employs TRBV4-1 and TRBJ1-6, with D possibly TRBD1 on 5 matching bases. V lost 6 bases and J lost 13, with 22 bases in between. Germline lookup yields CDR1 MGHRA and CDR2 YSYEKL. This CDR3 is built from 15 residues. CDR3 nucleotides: TGCGCCAGCAGTCGAAGACTATTGGGGCAGGACCCCCTCCACTTT. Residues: CASSRRLLGQDPLHF.

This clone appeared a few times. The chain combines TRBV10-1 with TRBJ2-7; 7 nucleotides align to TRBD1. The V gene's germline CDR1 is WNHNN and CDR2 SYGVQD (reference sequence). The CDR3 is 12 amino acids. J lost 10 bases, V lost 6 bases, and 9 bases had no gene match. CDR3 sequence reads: CASSEPQGEQYF. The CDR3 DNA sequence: TGCGCCAGCAGCGAGCCTCAGGGGGAACAGTACTTC.

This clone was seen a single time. The CDR3 spells CASQTGSYEQYF. CDR3 nucleotide sequence: TGTGCCAGCCAAACGGGATCCTACGAGCAGTACTTC. The J gene is TRBJ2-7, the V gene TRBV2; weak D call: TRBD2 (5 bases). The CDR3 is 12 residues long. V lost 8 bases and J 1 base, leaving 9 bases between the germline ends. CDR1 and CDR2 from the germline V gene are SNHLY and FYNNEI. Together with reference TRBV2 and TRBJ2-7, the CDR3 gives the full variable domain: EPEVTQTPSHQVTQMGQEVILRCVPISNHLYFYWYRQILGQKVEFLVSFYNNEISEKSEIFDDQFSVERPDGSNFTLKIRSTKLEDSAMYFCASQTGSYEQYFGPGTRLTVT.

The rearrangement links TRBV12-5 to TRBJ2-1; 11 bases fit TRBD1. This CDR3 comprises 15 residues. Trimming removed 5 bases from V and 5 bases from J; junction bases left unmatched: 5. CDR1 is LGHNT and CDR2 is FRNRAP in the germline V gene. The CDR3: CASGPGTGGNNEQFF. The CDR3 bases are TGTGCTAGTGGTCCCGGGACAGGGGGTAACAATGAGCAGTTCTTC.

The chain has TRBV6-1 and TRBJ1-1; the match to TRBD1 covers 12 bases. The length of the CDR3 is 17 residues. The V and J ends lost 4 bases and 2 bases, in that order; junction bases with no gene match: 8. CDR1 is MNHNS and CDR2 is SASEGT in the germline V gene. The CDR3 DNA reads TGTGCCAGCAGTGCCGGGACAGGGGGCGAGTATAACACTGAAGCTTTCTTT. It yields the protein CASSAGTGGEYNTEAFF.

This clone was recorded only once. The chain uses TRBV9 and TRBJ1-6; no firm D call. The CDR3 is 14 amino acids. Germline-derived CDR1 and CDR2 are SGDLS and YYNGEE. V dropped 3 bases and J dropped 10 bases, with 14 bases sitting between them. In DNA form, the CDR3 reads TGTGCCAGCAGCGACGGATTTCCCGGGTCACCCCTCCACTTT. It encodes CASSDGFPGSPLHF.

In DNA form, the CDR3 reads TGTGCCAGCAGCGTAGGACACTCTGGAAACACCATATATTTT. Its translation is CASSVGHSGNTIYF. The rearrangement uses TRBV11-3 and TRBJ1-3; a possible D gene is TRBD1 (5 bases). Germline V lookup: CDR1 SGHNT, CDR2 YENEEA. V lost 5 bases and J lost 0, with 8 bases in between. The CDR3 contains 14 residues.

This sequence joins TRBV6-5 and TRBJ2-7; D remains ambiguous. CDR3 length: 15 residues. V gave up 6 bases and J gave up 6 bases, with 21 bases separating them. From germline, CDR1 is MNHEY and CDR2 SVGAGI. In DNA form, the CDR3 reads TGTGCCAGCAGCTCCGGCGGTACGGATGGAATCGAGCAGTACTTC. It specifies CASSSGGTDGIEQYF.

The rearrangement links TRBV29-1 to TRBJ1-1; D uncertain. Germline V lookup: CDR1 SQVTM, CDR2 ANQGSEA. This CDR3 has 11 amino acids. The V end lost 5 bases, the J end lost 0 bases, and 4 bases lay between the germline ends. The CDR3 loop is CSVWMNTEAFF. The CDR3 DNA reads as TGCAGCGTTTGGATGAACACTGAAGCTTTCTTT.

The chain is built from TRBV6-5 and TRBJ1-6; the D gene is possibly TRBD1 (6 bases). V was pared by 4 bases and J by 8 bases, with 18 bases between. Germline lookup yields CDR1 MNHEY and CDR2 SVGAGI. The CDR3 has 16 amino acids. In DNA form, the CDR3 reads TGTGCCAGCAGTTCGTCAGGACAGAGAGGACATTCACCCCTCCACTTT. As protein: CASSSSGQRGHSPLHF.

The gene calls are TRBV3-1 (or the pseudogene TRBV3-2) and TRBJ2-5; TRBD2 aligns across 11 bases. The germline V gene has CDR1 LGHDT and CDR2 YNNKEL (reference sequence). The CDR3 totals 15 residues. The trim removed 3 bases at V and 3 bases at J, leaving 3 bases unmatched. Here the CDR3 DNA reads TGTGCCAGCAGCCAGGGGACTAGCGGAGAAGAGACCCAGTACTTC. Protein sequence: CASSQGTSGEETQYF.

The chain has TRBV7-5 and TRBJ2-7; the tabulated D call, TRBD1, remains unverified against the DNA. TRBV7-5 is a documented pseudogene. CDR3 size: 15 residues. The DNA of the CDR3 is TGTGCCAGAAGCTTAGGTCAGGAAATGGCGCGCGAGCAGTACTTC. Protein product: CARSLGQEMAREQYF.

This chain's CDR3 is CAWSRAAGNTIYF. The CDR3 DNA reads as TGTGCCTGGAGTCGGGCGGCGGGAAACACCATATATTTT. The rearrangement links TRBV30 to TRBJ1-3, with D unclear. The CDR3 sequence is 13 residues long. Germline V gene sequence: CDR1 GTSNPN, CDR2 SVGIG (reference sequence). Between the trimmed V and J ends, which lost 2 bases and 4 bases, there was a span of 9 bases. The full variable domain, with the rest looked up from reference TRBV30 and TRBJ1-3, is SQTIHQWPATLVQPVGSPLSLECTVEGTSNPNLYWYRQAAGRGLQLLFYSVGIGQISSEVPQNLSASRPQDRQFILSSKKLLLSDSGFYLCAWSRAAGNTIYFGEGSWLTVV.

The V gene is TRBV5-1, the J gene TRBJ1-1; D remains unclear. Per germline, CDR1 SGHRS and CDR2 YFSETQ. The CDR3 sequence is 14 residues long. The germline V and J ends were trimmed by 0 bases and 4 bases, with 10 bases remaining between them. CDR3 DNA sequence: TGCGCCAGCAGCTTGGGCTCAGTGGTCACTGAAGCTTTCTTT. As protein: CASSLGSVVTEAFF.

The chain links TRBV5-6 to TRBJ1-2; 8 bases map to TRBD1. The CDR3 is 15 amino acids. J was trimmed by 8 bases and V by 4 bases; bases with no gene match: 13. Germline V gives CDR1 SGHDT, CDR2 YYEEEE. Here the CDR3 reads CASSQGQGPLAGYTF. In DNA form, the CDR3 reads TGTGCCAGCAGCCAAGGACAGGGCCCTCTTGCCGGCTACACCTTC. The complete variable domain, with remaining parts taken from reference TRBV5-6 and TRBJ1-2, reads DAGVTQSPTHLIKTRGQQVTLRCSPKSGHDTVSWYQQALGQGPQFIFQYYEEEERQRGNFPDRFSGHQFPNYSSELNVNALLLGDSALYLCASSQGQGPLAGYTFGSGTRLTVV.

CDR3 bases: TGTGCCAGCAGTTACTCCGGACAGGGGGACACTGAAGCTTTCTTT. It translates to CASSYSGQGDTEAFF. The chain has TRBV6-5 and TRBJ1-1, with 10 bases that match TRBD1. In germline, CDR1 is MNHEY, CDR2 SVGAGI. The CDR3 runs to 15 residues. The J segment lost 3 bases and the V segment lost 0 bases, leaving 1 base of the junction unmatched.

The CDR3 sequence is CATSDLRQGKSEQFF. The CDR3 region has the DNA TGTGCCACCAGTGATTTGCGACAGGGAAAATCTGAGCAGTTCTTC. This chain connects TRBV24-1 to TRBJ2-1; 7 bases fit TRBD1. CDR1 is KGHDR and CDR2 is SFDVKD in the germline V gene. The length of the CDR3 is 15 residues. V lost 0 bases to trimming and J lost 9 bases; unmatched junction nucleotides: 7.

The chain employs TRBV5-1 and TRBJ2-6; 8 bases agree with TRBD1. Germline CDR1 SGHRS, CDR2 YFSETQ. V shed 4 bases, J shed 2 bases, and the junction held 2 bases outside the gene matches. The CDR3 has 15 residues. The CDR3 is CASSPQGAGANVLTF. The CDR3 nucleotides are TGCGCCAGCAGCCCACAGGGGGCTGGGGCCAACGTCCTGACTTTC.